This T cell receptor beta chain was sequenced during a study of blood T cell repertoires in COVID-19 (TCRdb year 2020). Background for the entire study: Samples covering the acute and convalescent phases of COVID-19 were provided by collaborators in the United States, Italy and Spain. The material from the prospective study consisted of cDNA or gDNA derived from T cells, B-cell-depleted T cells, or PBMCs. Subjects who had been exposed to COVID-19, were actively infected with it, or had recovered from it provided the deeply sampled blood TCRbeta repertoires that made up the dataset. The repertoires were released in a freely available public database meant as a resource for research on the immune response to SARS-CoV-2. Samples came from the ongoing ImmuneRACE study (first 160 participants) plus 1,254 subjects from 6 global collaborators. The sample metadata nearly always contained a de-identified subject ID, COVID-19 status, age in years and sex. Where HLA class I and class II types were available, the types were taken from metadata supplied by the sample provider, not from assay-based typing.

What the work shows at the level of the full study, not this receptor alone: How much clinical and demographic metadata was included differed by source and by participant, and the metadata was provided uncurated.

Each collaborating institution followed its own protocols to collect whole blood in K2EDTA tubes. For TCRbeta analysis, collaborator samples were shipped as frozen whole blood, as isolated PBMCs, or as DNA extracted from either sample type. Relative to germline, V is 7 bases shorter and J is 2 bases shorter, with 11 bases between their ends. The CDR3, cysteine through phenylalanine, is 12 amino acids long. Just CDR3 DNA is preserved here, 36 bases in frame from base 1. The germline V gene supplies CDR1 SQVTM and CDR2 ANQGSEA. In the case of this clone: Its binding antigen is unknown. No base-level quality is on record; no much larger clone is a single base apart.

TCRbeta CDR3 regions were amplified from genomic DNA by means of the immunoSEQ Assay, a bias-controlled multiplex PCR. The authors' analysis ran thus. Within the assay, amplification of reference gene primers was used to estimate how many nucleated cells each sample contained. To quantify the absolute abundance of each unique TCRbeta CDR3 rearrangement, sequence reads were collapsed and filtered. Productive Simpson clonality was computed per sample as the square root of Simpson's diversity index over productive rearrangements. In its TCRdb copy, this immuneACCESS table keeps in-frame sequences only and misses some clones. Where compared with another copy, unresolved V genes explain less than half of these, and the others have no known cause. The DNA was the basis for D and trimming; V, J and clone size are from that table. The sample includes more than 150,000 clones, with roughly nine tenths observed a single time. The ten largest clones represent 2.5% to 3.5% of the sample.

This TCR came from a man between 60 and 75 years old with acute or convalescent COVID-19. The sample comprised peripheral blood. This receptor chain uses TRBV29-1 and TRBJ1-2, with the D gene not clear enough to name. The CDR3 in this case is CSGFGRNYGYTF. The DNA is as follows: TGCAGCGGTTTCGGGAGGAACTATGGCTACACCTTC.